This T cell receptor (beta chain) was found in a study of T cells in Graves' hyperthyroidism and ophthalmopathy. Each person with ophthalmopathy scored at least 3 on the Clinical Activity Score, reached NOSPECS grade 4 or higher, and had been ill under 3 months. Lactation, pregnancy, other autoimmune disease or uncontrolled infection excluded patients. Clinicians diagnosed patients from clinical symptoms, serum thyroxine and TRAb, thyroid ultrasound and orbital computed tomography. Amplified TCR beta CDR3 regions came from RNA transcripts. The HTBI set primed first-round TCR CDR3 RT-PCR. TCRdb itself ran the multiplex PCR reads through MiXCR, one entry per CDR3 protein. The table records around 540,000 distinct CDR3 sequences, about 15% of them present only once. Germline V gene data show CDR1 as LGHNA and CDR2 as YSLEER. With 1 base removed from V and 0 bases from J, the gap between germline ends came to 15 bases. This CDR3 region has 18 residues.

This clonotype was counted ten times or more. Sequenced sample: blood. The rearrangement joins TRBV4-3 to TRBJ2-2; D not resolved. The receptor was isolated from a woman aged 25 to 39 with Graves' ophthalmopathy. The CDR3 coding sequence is TGCGCCAGCAGCCAAGCGCCCCCAGGCCTTTCGAACACCGGGGAGCTGTTTTTT. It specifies CASSQAPPGLSNTGELFF.